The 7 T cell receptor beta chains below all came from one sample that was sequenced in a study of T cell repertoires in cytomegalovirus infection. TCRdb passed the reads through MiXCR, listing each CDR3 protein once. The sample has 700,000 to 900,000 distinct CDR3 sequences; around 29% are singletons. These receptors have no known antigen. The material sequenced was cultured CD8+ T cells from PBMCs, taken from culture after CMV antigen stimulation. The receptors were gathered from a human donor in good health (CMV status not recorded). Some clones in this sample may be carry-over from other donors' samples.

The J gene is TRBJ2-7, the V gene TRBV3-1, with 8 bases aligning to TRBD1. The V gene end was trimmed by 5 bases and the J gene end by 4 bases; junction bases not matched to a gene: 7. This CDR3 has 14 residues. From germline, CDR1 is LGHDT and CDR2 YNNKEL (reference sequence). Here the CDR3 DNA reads TGTGCCAGCAGCGCCCGGGACAGGTTTTACGAGCAGTACGTC. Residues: CASSARDRFYEQYV.

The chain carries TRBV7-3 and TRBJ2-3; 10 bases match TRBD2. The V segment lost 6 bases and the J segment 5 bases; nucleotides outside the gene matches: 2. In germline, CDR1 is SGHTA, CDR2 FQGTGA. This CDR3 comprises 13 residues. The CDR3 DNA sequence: TGTGCCAGCAGGGCTAGCGGGGGAGATACGCAGTATTTT. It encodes CASRASGGDTQYF.

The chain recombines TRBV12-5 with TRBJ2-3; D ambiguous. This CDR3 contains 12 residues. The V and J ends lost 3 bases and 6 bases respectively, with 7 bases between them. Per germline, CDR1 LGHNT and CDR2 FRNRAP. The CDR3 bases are TGTGCTAGTGGTTTCCGTTGGGATACGCAGTATTTT. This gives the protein CASGFRWDTQYF.

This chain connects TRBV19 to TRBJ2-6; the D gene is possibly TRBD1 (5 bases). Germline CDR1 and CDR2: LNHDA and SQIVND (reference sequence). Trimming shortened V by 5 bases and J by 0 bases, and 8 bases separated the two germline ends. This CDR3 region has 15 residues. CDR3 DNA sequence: TGTGCCAGTAGTGACAGTCTCTCTGGGGCCAACGTCCTGACTTTC. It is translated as CASSDSLSGANVLTF.

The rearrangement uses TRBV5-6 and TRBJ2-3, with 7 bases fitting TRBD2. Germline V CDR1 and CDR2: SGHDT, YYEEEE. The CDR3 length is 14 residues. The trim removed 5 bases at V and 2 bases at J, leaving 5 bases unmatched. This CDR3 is CASRPGGITDTQYF. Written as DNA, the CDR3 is TGTGCCAGCAGACCGGGGGGAATCACAGATACGCAGTATTTT.

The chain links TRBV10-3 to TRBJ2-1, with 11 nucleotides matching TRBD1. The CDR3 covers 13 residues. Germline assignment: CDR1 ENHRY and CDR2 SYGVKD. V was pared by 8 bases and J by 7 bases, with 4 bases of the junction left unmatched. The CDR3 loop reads CAIPGTGGNEQFF. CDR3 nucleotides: TGTGCCATCCCGGGGACAGGGGGAAATGAGCAGTTCTTC.

The CDR3: CASRIEGATNEKLFF. In DNA form, the CDR3 reads TGTGCCAGCAGGATTGAGGGGGCAACTAATGAAAAACTGTTTTTT. The chain joins TRBV5-8 to TRBJ1-4; a possible D gene is TRBD1 (6 bases). Per the germline V gene, CDR1 is SGHTS and CDR2 is YDEGEE. V was shortened by 5 bases and J by 0 bases, with 11 bases between the two germline ends. This CDR3 is 15 amino acids long.